The text below deals with one T cell receptor beta chain. Sequencing of TCR beta covered CD8+ and CD4+ T cells obtained from blood. TEMRA cells were FACS-enriched, while CD8+ and CD4+ T cells were negatively isolated. This sample stems from a study of CD8 T cells in Susac syndrome. With random hexamers, 0.5 to 1 ug RNA was reverse transcribed. The TCR beta CDR3 was amplified by immunoSEQ multiplex PCR across 54 Vbeta, 13 Jbeta. A single record per CDR3 protein comes from TCRdb applying MiXCR to the immunoSEQ multiplex PCR reads. The sample includes over 150,000 distinct CDR3 sequences, roughly 95% seen only once; the top ten take around 0.085%. The CDR3 contains 16 residues. The germline CDR1 and CDR2 sequences are DFQATT and SNEGSKA (reference sequence). The V end lost 0 bases, the J end lost 3 bases, and 15 bases lay between the germline ends.

The chain uses TRBV20-1 and TRBJ2-1, with D perhaps matching TRBD2 (5 bases). The sequencing input was CD4+ T cells from PBMCs. This sequence originates from a human donor with multiple sclerosis. This chain's CDR3 is CSARDPLKRRYNEQFF. The CDR3 DNA is TGCAGTGCTAGAGACCCTCTGAAGCGGCGCTACAATGAGCAGTTCTTC.